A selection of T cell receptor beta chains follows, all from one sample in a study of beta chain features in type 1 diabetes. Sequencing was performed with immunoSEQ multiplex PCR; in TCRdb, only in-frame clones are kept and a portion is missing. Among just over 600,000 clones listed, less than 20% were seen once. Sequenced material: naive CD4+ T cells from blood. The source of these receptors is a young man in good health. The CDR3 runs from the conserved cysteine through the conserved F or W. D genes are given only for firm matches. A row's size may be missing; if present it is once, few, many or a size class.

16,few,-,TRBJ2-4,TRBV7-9,CASISLDTTAKNIQYF,TGTGCCAGCATCTCCCTGGACACCACGGCCAAAAACATTCAGTACTTC
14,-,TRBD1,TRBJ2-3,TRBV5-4,CASSLKQGADTQYF,TGTGCCAGCAGCCTGAAACAGGGGGCAGATACGCAGTATTTT
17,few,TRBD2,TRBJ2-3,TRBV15,CATSAGINSGRGDTQYF,TGTGCCACCAGCGCCGGGATTAATAGCGGGAGAGGGGATACGCAGTATTTT
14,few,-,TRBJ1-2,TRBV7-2,CASSLNRINYGYTF,TGTGCCAGCAGCTTAAACAGGATTAACTATGGCTACACCTTC
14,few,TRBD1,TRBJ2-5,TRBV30,CAWNPQGVQETQYF,TGTGCCTGGAATCCCCAGGGGGTCCAAGAGACCCAGTACTTC
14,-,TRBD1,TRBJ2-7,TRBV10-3,CAISFTGDRNEQYF,TGTGCCATCAGTTTTACAGGGGACCGGAACGAGCAGTACTTC
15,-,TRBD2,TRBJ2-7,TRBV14,CASSQGLAEIYEQYF,TGTGCCAGCAGCCAAGGGCTAGCGGAAATCTACGAGCAGTACTTC
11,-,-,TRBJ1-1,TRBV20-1,CSPNSDSQAFF,TGCAGTCCGAATTCCGACAGTCAAGCTTTCTTT
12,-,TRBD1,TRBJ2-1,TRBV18,CASSRQGDEQFF,TGTGCCAGCTCAAGACAGGGCGATGAGCAGTTCTTC
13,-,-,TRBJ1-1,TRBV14,CASSQSPLTEAFF,TGTGCCAGCAGCCAATCCCCCCTCACTGAAGCTTTCTTT
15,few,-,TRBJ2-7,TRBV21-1,CASSKAGHHSYEQYF,TGTGCCAGCAGCAAAGCGGGACACCATTCCTACGAGCAGTACTTC
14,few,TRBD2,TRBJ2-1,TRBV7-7,CASSSQRGPNEQFF,TGTGCTAGCAGCTCCCAGCGGGGGCCCAATGAGCAGTTCTTC
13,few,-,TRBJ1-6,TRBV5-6,CASSLTDRQLLHF,TGTGCCAGCAGTCTTACCGACAGGCAGCTCCTCCACTTT
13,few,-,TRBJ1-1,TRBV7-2,CASSLNRYTEAFF,TGTGCCAGCAGCTTAAACAGATACACTGAAGCTTTCTTT
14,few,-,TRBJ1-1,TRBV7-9,CASSLIGGATEAFF,TGTGCCAGCAGCTTGATCGGGGGCGCGACTGAAGCTTTCTTT
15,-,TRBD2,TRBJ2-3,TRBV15,CATSRSGTSGRAPYF,TGTGCCACCAGCAGATCCGGGACTAGCGGGAGGGCCCCGTATTTT
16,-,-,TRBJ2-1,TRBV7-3,CASSLTLYPLVEEQFF,TGTGCCAGCAGCTTAACGCTGTATCCCTTAGTAGAAGAGCAGTTCTTC
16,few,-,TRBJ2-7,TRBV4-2,CASSRERTVSSYEQYF,TGTGCCAGCAGCCGCGAAAGGACAGTCAGCTCCTACGAGCAGTACTTC